Listed below are T cell receptor beta chains from one sample, sequenced in a study of identical twins. TCRdb itself ran the 5' RACE reads through MiXCR, one entry per CDR3 protein. This sample has fewer than 250,000 distinct CDR3 sequences, with roughly 7% found just once. These data are also associated with another study on yellow fever vaccine responses in identical twins.

Sequencing was carried out using memory (CD45RO+) T cells sorted from blood. The receptor source for this set is a woman under 30 in good health. Each CDR3 is given with its conserved first and last residue. D genes are given only for firm matches. Where a row states a size, it is once, few, many or the class of an expanded clone; other rows omit it.

J	V	size	D	DNA	CDR3
TRBJ2-7	TRBV27	few	-	TGTGCCAGCAGATCCGACCCGGGCTACGAGCAGTACTTC	CASRSDPGYEQYF
TRBJ2-4	TRBV5-1	many	TRBD1	TGCGCCAGCAGCTTCGCGAGGACAGGGGCCCAAAACATTCAGTACTTC	CASSFARTGAQNIQYF
TRBJ1-2	TRBV7-8	-	-	TGTGCCATCAGCCCCGGGATGGACTGCTACACCTTC	CAISPGMDCYTF
TRBJ2-7	TRBV5-1	-	-	TGCGCCAGCAGCACGGACAGTTGGCGCGAGCAGTACTTC	CASSTDSWREQYF
TRBJ2-1	TRBV6-5	few	-	TGTGCCAGCAGTTACAAAAGGGGCGACACCCTCGAGCAGTTCTTC	CASSYKRGDTLEQFF
TRBJ2-2	TRBV7-8	many	-	TGTGCCAGCAGCTCCGTGGGGGCTAGCACCGGGGAGCTGTTTTTT	CASSSVGASTGELFF
TRBJ1-1	TRBV7-9	few	-	TGTGCCAGCAGCTTAGTTAGGGGGGGGGCGAACACTGAAGCTTTCTTT	CASSLVRGGANTEAFF
TRBJ1-1	TRBV16	many	-	TGTGCCAGCAGCCAATCCGAGAACACTGAAGCTTTCTTT	CASSQSENTEAFF
TRBJ1-1	TRBV10-2	many	-	TGCGCCAGCAGTGAGAAGTTCAGGGTTGAAGCTTTCTTT	CASSEKFRVEAFF
TRBJ2-7	TRBV5-1	few	-	TGCGCCAGCAGCGCGGGGACGGTCACCTACGAGCAGTACTTC	CASSAGTVTYEQYF
TRBJ2-1	TRBV10-2	many	-	TGCGCCAGCAGGGGTAGCTCCTACAATGAGCAGTTCTTC	CASRGSSYNEQFF
TRBJ2-1	TRBV18	many	TRBD2	TGTGCCACCGGGAGGAGGACTGCGAACAATGAGCAGTTCTTC	CATGRRTANNEQFF
TRBJ1-4	TRBV10-3	few	TRBD1	TGTGCCATCAGTGAGTCGGTTATGGGGACAGGAGAAAGGGAAAAACTGTTTTTT	CAISESVMGTGEREKLFF
TRBJ2-1	TRBV7-8	many	TRBD2	TGTGCCAGCAGCTTAGAACCGGGGGGGAAGGATGAGCAGTTCTTC	CASSLEPGGKDEQFF
TRBJ2-3	TRBV5-1	many	TRBD2	TGCGCCAGCAGCATTCCTAGCGGGAGCGCAGATACGCAGTATTTT	CASSIPSGSADTQYF
TRBJ2-1	TRBV7-2	many	-	TGTGCCAGCAGCCAACAGGGAGGAAACTACAATGAGCAGTTCTTC	CASSQQGGNYNEQFF
TRBJ1-5	TRBV3-1	-	-	TGTGCCAGCAGCTATGGGGCTCGCCTCAATCAGCCCCAGCATTTT	CASSYGARLNQPQHF
TRBJ1-6	TRBV6-1	few	-	TGTGCCAGCAGTGAATGGTGGTCGCGTTCACCCCTCCACTTT	CASSEWWSRSPLHF
TRBJ2-3	TRBV29-1	-	TRBD2	TGCAGCGTTGGGGGTGAACTAGCGGGCCGCACAGATACGCAGTATTTT	CSVGGELAGRTDTQYF
TRBJ1-2	TRBV7-9	many	-	TGTGCCAGCAGTTCCAGTTATAACTATGGCTACACCTTC	CASSSSYNYGYTF
TRBJ2-2	TRBV29-1	many	TRBD2	TGCAGCGTGAGCGGGGGCTTGGGCGGGGAGCTGTTTTTT	CSVSGGLGGELFF
TRBJ2-1	TRBV2	-	TRBD2	TGTGCCACCTCACTTAGCGGGAGTTCCTACAATGAGCAGTTCTTC	CATSLSGSSYNEQFF
TRBJ2-3	TRBV18	many	-	TGTGCCAGCTCCACCACAGATACGCAGTATTTT	CASSTTDTQYF
TRBJ2-1	TRBV15	-	-	TGTGCCACCAGACGCCGTGCGCCCTCCTTAAGCTCCTACAATGAGCAGTTCTTC	CATRRRAPSLSSYNEQFF
TRBJ2-5	TRBV20-1	-	-	TGCAGTGCTAGTTCGGCGGGGAGGCCAGAGACCCAGTACTTC	CSASSAGRPETQYF
TRBJ1-1	TRBV6-2/TRBV6-3	-	TRBD1	TGTGCCAGCAGCTCCAGGACAGGAAGGGCTTTCTTT	CASSSRTGRAFF
TRBJ2-7	TRBV11-2	many	TRBD2	TGTGCCAGCAGCTTAGGGTCTAGCGGTGCCTACGAGCAGTACTTC	CASSLGSSGAYEQYF
TRBJ1-1	TRBV6-1	-	-	TGTGCCAGCCTAGTAAGGGGGATGAACACTGAAGCTTTCTTT	CASLVRGMNTEAFF
TRBJ2-5	TRBV20-1	few	TRBD2	TGCAGTGCTAGAGGGGGGAGTAGCGGGAGATGGGAGGAGACCCAGTACTTC	CSARGGSSGRWEETQYF
TRBJ2-5	TRBV4-1	-	TRBD2	TGCGCCAGCAGCCAAGATGGGGGGGACCAAGAGACCCAGTACTTC	CASSQDGGDQETQYF
TRBJ2-1	TRBV5-6	many	-	TGTGCCAGCAGCTTGGACCAGGGGGGCCACAATGAGCAGTTCTTC	CASSLDQGGHNEQFF
TRBJ2-1	TRBV29-1	many	TRBD2	TGCAGCGTAACCGCTCAGACTAGCGGGAGCACCAGCTCCTACAATGAGCAGTTCTTC	CSVTAQTSGSTSSYNEQFF
TRBJ2-7	TRBV6-2/TRBV6-3	-	-	TGTGCCAGCAGTAATCGCCGGGACCACGAGCACTTC	CASSNRRDHEHF
TRBJ1-4	TRBV12-3/TRBV12-4	many	-	TGTGCCAGCAGTTCCCCGGACGGGCGGGAAAAACTGTTTTTT	CASSSPDGREKLFF
TRBJ2-2	TRBV2	many	TRBD1	TGTGCCAGCATAGGGACAGGGAACACCGGGGAGCTGTTTTTT	CASIGTGNTGELFF
TRBJ2-2	TRBV20-1	many	-	TGCAGTGCTAGGGGGAGGTGGGGCACCGGGGAGCTGTTTTTT	CSARGRWGTGELFF
TRBJ1-1	TRBV18	few	TRBD1	TGTGCCAGCTTCGTACAGGGGAGCGTTCAAACTGAAGCTTTCTTT	CASFVQGSVQTEAFF
TRBJ2-1	TRBV3-1	few	-	TGTGCCAGCACCCAAGGGGGGTGGGCACTTACCCCCTACGAGCAGTTCTTC	CASTQGGWALTPYEQFF
TRBJ2-3	TRBV4-1	many	TRBD2	TGCGCCAGCAGCCAAGGGAGCGGGGGCCAATATTTAACAGATACGCAGTATTTT	CASSQGSGGQYLTDTQYF
TRBJ2-3	TRBV28	few	-	TGTGCCAGCAGCTCGGGAAGTTCAGATACGCAGTATTTT	CASSSGSSDTQYF